This paragraph reports one TCR beta chain. Library preparation (for TCRbeta) was performed with unique molecular identifiers. TCRdb reprocessed the PCR reads with MiXCR, giving one entry per CDR3 protein. The sample holds hundreds of thousands of distinct CDR3 sequences; 15% to 20% are singletons and the top ten take over 25%. This specimen belongs to a study of T-cell reconstitution after alpha-beta-depleted transplantation in children. CDR1 is MNHEY and CDR2 is SMNVEV in the germline V gene (reference sequence). The CDR3 totals 14 residues. Deletions cut 8 bases from V and 0 bases from J, with 12 bases between.

The chain carries TRBV27 and TRBJ2-3; D unresolved. This sequence was found in a boy under two years old who had a stem cell transplant for Wiskott-Aldrich syndrome, so the T cells may come from the graft donor. Sequenced here: PBMCs, mostly from graft donor cells, sampled 360 days after TCRalphabeta/CD19-depleted stem cell transplant. The CDR3 loop is CASPAAVSTDTQYF. The DNA for the CDR3 is TGTGCCAGCCCCGCGGCGGTAAGCACAGATACGCAGTATTTT.